The following is a T cell receptor beta chain sequence with its context. Its recognized antigen is unknown. Base-call qualities are not available, and no considerably larger clone is one nucleotide away. V drops 5 bases and J drops 0 bases, leaving 20 bases in between. The CDR3, cysteine through phenylalanine, is 17 amino acids long. Only CDR3 DNA remains: 51 bases, in frame from the first base. The germline V gene supplies CDR1 SQVTM and CDR2 ANQGSEA. This sample stems from a study of blood T cell repertoires in COVID-19 (dated by TCRdb to the early 2020s). In the study overall: The collaborator samples originated in the United States, Italy and Spain and spanned the acute and convalescent phases of COVID-19. The prospective study material was composed of cDNA or gDNA derived from T cells, B-cell-depleted T cells, or PBMCs. Where available, HLA class I and class II types were obtained from metadata supplied by the sample provider rather than from assay-based typing. The samples were drawn from the first 160 participants of the ongoing ImmuneRACE study and from roughly 1,300 subjects provided by 6 global collaborators. The repertoires were released in a freely available public database meant as a resource for research on the immune response to SARS-CoV-2. The sample metadata nearly always contained a de-identified subject ID, COVID-19 status, age in years and sex. The dataset comprised deeply sampled blood TCRbeta repertoires from subjects exposed to, actively infected with, or recovered from COVID-19.

Whole blood was collected in K2EDTA tubes by collaborating institutions according to the institutions' own protocols. For TCRbeta analysis, collaborators shipped samples as frozen whole blood, isolated PBMCs, or DNA extracted from either of those sample types. Overall study outcomes, separate from this receptor: The amount of clinical and demographic metadata varied by source and participant and was provided uncurated.

TCRbeta CDR3 regions were amplified from genomic DNA by means of the immunoSEQ Assay, a bias-controlled multiplex PCR. The original methods were these. The number of nucleated cells in each sample was estimated by amplification of reference gene primers within the assay. To quantify the absolute abundance of each unique TCRbeta CDR3 rearrangement, sequence reads were collapsed and filtered. For each sample, productive Simpson clonality was calculated as the square root of Simpson's diversity index across productive rearrangements. TCRdb carries this immuneACCESS record with in-frame sequences only. Its versions omit some clonotypes, under half of them owing to an unresolved V gene in the studies checked, with the rest unexplained. Clone size and V and J calls were adopted from that table, with D and trimming inferred from the DNA. In all, the sample holds a few hundred thousand clones, and 89% of those were seen once. The top ten hold around 12% of the sample.

The sequence joins TRBV29-1 to TRBJ1-3; a tentative D call is TRBD1 (6 bases match). Sequencing used peripheral blood. The TCR was taken from a woman in her fifties or sixties with acute or convalescent COVID-19. The nucleotides read TGCAGCGTTACAGGGACACCTTCAATTTTCTCTGGAAACACCATATATTTT. Its coded protein is CSVTGTPSIFSGNTIYF.